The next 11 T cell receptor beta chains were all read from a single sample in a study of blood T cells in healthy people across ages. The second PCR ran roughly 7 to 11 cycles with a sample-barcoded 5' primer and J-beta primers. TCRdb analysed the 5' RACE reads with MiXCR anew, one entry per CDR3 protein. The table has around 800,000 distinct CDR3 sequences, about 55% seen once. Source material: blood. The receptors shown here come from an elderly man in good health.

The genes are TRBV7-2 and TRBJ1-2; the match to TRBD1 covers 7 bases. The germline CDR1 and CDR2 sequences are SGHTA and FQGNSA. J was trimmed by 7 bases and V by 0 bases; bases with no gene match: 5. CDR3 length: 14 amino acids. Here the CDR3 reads CASSLAATGFGYTF. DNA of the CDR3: TGTGCCAGCAGCTTAGCTGCGACAGGGTTTGGCTACACCTTC.

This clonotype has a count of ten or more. The CDR3 DNA reads as TGTGCCAGCAGTCCAGGGACAGATACGCAGTATTTT. It codes for CASSPGTDTQYF. The chain combines TRBV25-1 with TRBJ2-3; possibly TRBD1 for D (5 bases). The germline CDR1 and CDR2 sequences are MGHDK and SYGVNS. The CDR3 loop spans 12 amino acids. The germline V and J ends were trimmed by 5 bases and 3 bases, with 6 bases remaining between them.

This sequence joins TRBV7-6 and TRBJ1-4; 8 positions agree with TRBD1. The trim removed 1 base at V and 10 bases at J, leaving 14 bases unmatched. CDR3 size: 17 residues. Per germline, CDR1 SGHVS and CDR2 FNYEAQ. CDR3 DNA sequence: TGTGCCAGCAGCTTAGTACGCGCCCGACAGGGGCGCGTAAAACTGTTTTTT. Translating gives CASSLVRARQGRVKLFF. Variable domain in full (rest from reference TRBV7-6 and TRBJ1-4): GAGVSQSPRYKVTKRGQDVALRCDPISGHVSLYWYRQALGQGPEFLTYFNYEAQQDKSGLPNDRFSAERPEGSISTLTIQRTEQRDSAMYRCASSLVRARQGRVKLFFGSGTQLSVL.

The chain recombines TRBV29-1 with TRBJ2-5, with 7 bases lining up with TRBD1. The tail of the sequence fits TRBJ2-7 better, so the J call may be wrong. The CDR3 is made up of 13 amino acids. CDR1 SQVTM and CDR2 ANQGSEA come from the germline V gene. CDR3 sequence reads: CSVERTGGGEQYF. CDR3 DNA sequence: TGCAGCGTTGAACGGACAGGCGGAGGCGAGCAGTACTTC.

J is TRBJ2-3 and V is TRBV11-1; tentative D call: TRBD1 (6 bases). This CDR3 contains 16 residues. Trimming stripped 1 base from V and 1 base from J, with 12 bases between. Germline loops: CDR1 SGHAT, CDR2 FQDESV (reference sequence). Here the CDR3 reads CASSLVGRGRTDTQYF. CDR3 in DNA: TGTGCCAGCAGCTTAGTGGGCAGGGGCCGCACAGATACGCAGTATTTT. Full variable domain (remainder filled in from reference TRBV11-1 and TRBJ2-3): EAEVAQSPRYKITEKSQAVAFWCDPISGHATLYWYRQILGQGPELLVQFQDESVVDDSQLPKDRFSAERLKGVDSTLKIQPAELGDSAMYLCASSLVGRGRTDTQYFGPGTRLTVL.

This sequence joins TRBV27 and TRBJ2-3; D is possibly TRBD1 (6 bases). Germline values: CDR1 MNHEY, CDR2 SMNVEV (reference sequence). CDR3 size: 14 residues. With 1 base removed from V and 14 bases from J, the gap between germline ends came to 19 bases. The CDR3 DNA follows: TGTGCCAGCAGTTTATTGGGGGCGCACAGAGACGCGTATTTT. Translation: CASSLLGAHRDAYF.

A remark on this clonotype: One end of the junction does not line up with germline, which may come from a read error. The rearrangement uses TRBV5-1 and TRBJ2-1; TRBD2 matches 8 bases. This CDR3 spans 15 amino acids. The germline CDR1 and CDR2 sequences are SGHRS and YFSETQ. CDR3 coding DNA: TGCGCCGGCAGCTTGGATCCGGGAGGGCCGGGTGAGCAGTTCTTC. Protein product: CAGSLDPGGPGEQFF.

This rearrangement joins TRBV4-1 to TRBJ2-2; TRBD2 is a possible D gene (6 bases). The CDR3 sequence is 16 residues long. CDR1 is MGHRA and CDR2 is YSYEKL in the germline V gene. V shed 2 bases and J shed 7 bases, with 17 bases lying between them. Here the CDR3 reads CASSQPGLSPGGELFF. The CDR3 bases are TGCGCCAGCAGCCAACCGGGACTCTCCCCTGGCGGGGAGCTGTTTTTT.

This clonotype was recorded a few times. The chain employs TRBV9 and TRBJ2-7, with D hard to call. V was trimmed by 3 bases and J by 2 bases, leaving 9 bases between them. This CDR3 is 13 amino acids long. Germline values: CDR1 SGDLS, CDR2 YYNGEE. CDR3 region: CASSARPTYEQYF. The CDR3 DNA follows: TGTGCCAGCAGCGCCAGGCCCACCTACGAGCAGTACTTC.

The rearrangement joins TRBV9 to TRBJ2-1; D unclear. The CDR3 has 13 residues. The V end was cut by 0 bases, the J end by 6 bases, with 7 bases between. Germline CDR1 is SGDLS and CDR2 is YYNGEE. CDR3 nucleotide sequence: TGTGCCAGCAGCGTAGCTACTGGCAATGAGCAGTTCTTC. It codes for CASSVATGNEQFF.

The DNA of the CDR3 is TGTGCCGCAAGGGTAGGGCCGAACACTGAAGCTTTCTTT. Translating it yields CAARVGPNTEAFF. V gene TRBV7-2 combines with J gene TRBJ1-1; no definite D call. Trimming cost V 11 bases and J 1 base, with 14 bases left between them. The CDR3 consists of 13 residues. Germline CDR1 and CDR2: SGHTA and FQGNSA. The whole variable domain, remainder taken from reference TRBV7-2 and TRBJ1-1, is GAGVSQSPSNKVTEKGKDVELRCDPISGHTALYWYRQSLGQGLEFLIYFQGNSAPDKSGLPSDRFSAERTGGSVSTLTIQRTQQEDSAVYLCAARVGPNTEAFFGQGTRLTVV.